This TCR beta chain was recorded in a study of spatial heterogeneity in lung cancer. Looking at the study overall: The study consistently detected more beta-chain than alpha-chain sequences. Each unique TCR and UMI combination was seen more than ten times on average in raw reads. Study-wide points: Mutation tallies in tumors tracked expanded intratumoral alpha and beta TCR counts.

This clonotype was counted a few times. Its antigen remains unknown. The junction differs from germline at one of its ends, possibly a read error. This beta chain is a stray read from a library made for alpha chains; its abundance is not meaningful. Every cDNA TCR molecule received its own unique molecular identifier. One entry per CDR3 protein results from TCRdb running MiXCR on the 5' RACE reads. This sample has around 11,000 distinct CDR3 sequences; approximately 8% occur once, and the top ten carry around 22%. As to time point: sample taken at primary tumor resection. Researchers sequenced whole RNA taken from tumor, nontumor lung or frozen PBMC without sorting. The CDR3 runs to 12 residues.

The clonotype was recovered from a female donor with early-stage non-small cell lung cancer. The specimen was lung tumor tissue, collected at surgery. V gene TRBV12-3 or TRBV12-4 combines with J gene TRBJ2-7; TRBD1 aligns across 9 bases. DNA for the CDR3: TGTGCCAGCAGTTTAGGCGGGACAGGGAAGATGTTC. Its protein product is CASSLGGTGKMF.